The next 21 T cell receptor beta chains were all read from a single sample in a study of T and B cells in COVID-19 patients. TRB rearrangements were amplified by multiplex PCR with BIOMED2 TRB-A/B primers. Each CDR3 protein gets one entry after TCRdb re-called the multiplex PCR reads with MiXCR. The profile shows roughly 7,400 distinct CDR3 sequences, under 30% of them singletons. TRB was amplified from about 240-490 ng of blood genomic DNA. Sequenced: blood. These receptors were obtained from a human donor with active COVID-19.

This clonotype occurred many times. The chain is built from TRBV5-4 and TRBJ2-7; 10 bases agree with TRBD2. V shed 4 bases, J shed 5 bases, and the junction held 12 bases outside the gene matches. CDR3 length equals 16 residues. Germline V gene data show CDR1 as SGHNT and CDR2 as YYREEE (reference sequence). The CDR3 DNA reads TGTGCCAGCAGCCAATTGGATAGCGGGAGGCTAAACGAGCAGTACTTC. Its protein is CASSQLDSGRLNEQYF.

This clonotype was seen at least ten times. The J gene is TRBJ2-7, the V gene TRBV18; D gene unclear. V lost 5 bases, J lost 6 bases, and 14 bases lay in between. The CDR3 is 13 residues long. CDR1 and CDR2 from the germline V gene are KGHSH and LQKENI. CDR3 in DNA: TGTGCCAGCTCATCGGACCTAGTTTCCGAGCAGTACTTC. Translation gives CASSSDLVSEQYF.

This clonotype is labeled as medium-sized (0.01 to 0.1%). The chain has TRBV29-1 and TRBJ2-7; possible D gene TRBD2, 5 bases. V lost 4 bases, J lost 9 bases, and 16 bases lay in between. The germline gives CDR1 SQVTM, CDR2 ANQGSEA. The CDR3 has 12 amino acids. The CDR3 protein is CSVAGLLTGQYF. The CDR3 DNA sequence: TGCAGCGTTGCCGGACTCCTGACTGGGCAGTACTTC.

This clonotype has more than one count but fewer than ten. The chain joins TRBV4-3 to TRBJ2-6; D could derive from TRBD1 or TRBD2 (7 bases each). Germline V gene data show CDR1 as LGHNA and CDR2 as YSLEER. The CDR3 loop spans 18 amino acids. Trimming removed 1 base at V and 2 bases at J, with 15 bases between. The CDR3 spells CASSQGARGGAGANVLTF. Written as DNA, the CDR3 is TGCGCCAGCAGCCAAGGAGCCAGGGGGGGCGCTGGGGCCAACGTCCTGACTTTC.

This clonotype is termed medium-sized. The rearrangement joins TRBV6-5 to TRBJ1-4; D uncertain. In germline, CDR1 is MNHEY, CDR2 SVGAGI. CDR3 length: 11 residues. Trimming stripped 7 bases from V and 5 bases from J, with 5 bases between. CDR3 coding DNA: TGTGCCAGCAAGTTGAATGAAAAACTGTTTTTT. This encodes CASKLNEKLFF.

By share, this clonotype ranks as medium-sized. V usage is TRBV27 and J usage is TRBJ1-2; D gene unclear. The CDR3 extends over 14 amino acids. V lost 0 bases and J lost 7, with 12 bases in between. Germline loops: CDR1 MNHEY, CDR2 SMNVEV (reference sequence). CDR3 coding DNA: TGTGCCAGCAGTTTATCGGCGGGAGAAGTTGGCTACACCTTC. Protein product: CASSLSAGEVGYTF.

By sample fraction, this clonotype is medium-sized. The chain combines TRBV6-5 with TRBJ2-1, with D possibly TRBD2 on 5 matching bases. From germline, CDR1 is MNHEY and CDR2 SVGAGI. V lost 7 bases to trimming and J lost 9 bases, with 16 bases between them. The CDR3 has 13 amino acids. CDR3 bases: TGTGCCAGCAAGGCTGGTTCGGGGTTTGAGCAGTTCTTC. This codes for CASKAGSGFEQFF.

This clonotype was detected only a few times. The V gene is TRBV5-1, the J gene TRBJ1-4; 8 bases align to TRBD1. The germline V gene has CDR1 SGHRS and CDR2 YFSETQ. The V and J ends lost 4 bases and 5 bases, in that order; junction bases with no gene match: 13. The CDR3 has 17 amino acids. The CDR3 reads CASSDPRRTGRNEKLFF. CDR3 nucleotides: TGCGCCAGCAGCGACCCCCGTAGGACAGGGCGAAATGAAAAACTGTTTTTT.

This chain uses TRBV6-1 with TRBJ2-7; D uncertain. With 4 bases removed from V and 7 bases from J, the gap between germline ends came to 17 bases. Germline V gene data show CDR1 as MNHNS and CDR2 as SASEGT. CDR3 length: 14 amino acids. Written as DNA, the CDR3 is TGTGCCAGCAGTGCACTGCCAGAGATCTTGGAGCAGTACTTC. Protein sequence: CASSALPEILEQYF.

The chain is built from TRBV6-4 and TRBJ1-5; D is uncertain. Germline lookup yields CDR1 MRHNA and CDR2 SNTAGT. Trimming took 0 bases from V and 3 from J, leaving 3 bases between them. CDR3 length equals 13 residues. CDR3 DNA: TGTGCCAGCAGTGACTCAGTCAATCAGCCCCAGCATTTT. This gives the protein CASSDSVNQPQHF.

This clonotype is medium-sized (0.01 to 0.1%) in the sample. The CDR3, as DNA: TGTGCCAGTACCCTGACAGGGACGCCCTCTGGGGCCAACGTCCTGACTTTC. It yields the protein CASTLTGTPSGANVLTF. V and J are TRBV19 and TRBJ2-6; 7 positions agree with TRBD1. Germline V gene sequence: CDR1 LNHDA, CDR2 SQIVND (reference sequence). The CDR3 consists of 17 residues. Trimming at V came to 7 bases and at J to 0 bases, leaving 9 bases not matched to a gene.

By sample fraction, this clonotype is medium-sized. The rearrangement links TRBV27 to TRBJ2-7; D gene unclear. This CDR3 is built from 10 residues. V was shortened by 3 bases and J by 6 bases, with 3 bases between the two germline ends. Germline V gene data show CDR1 as MNHEY and CDR2 as SMNVEV (reference sequence). CDR3 coding DNA: TGTGCCAGCAGTTTTGGCGAGCAGTACTTC. Its protein is CASSFGEQYF.

The chain joins TRBV5-1 to TRBJ2-7, with 7 nucleotides matching TRBD1. Germline V gene lookup returns CDR1 SGHRS and CDR2 YFSETQ. The ends lost 3 bases at V and 0 bases at J; junction bases unmatched: 6. CDR3 length equals 15 residues. CDR3 sequence: CASSSRTGSSYEQYF. DNA for the CDR3: TGCGCCAGCAGCTCTCGGACAGGCAGCTCCTACGAGCAGTACTTC.

About this clonotype itself: This may come from a read error, since a much larger clone is one base off. The rearrangement links TRBV27 to TRBJ2-1; 7 bases fit TRBD2. CDR1 is MNHEY and CDR2 is SMNVEV in the germline V gene (reference sequence). This CDR3 is built from 15 residues. The junction had 12 bases not matched to a gene; V was cut back by 6 bases and J by 7 bases. CDR3 sequence (DNA): TGTGCCAGCAGCATCCTAGCGGCAGTAAGGAATGAGCAGTTCTTC. Translating gives CASSILAAVRNEQFF.

The gene calls are TRBV28 and TRBJ2-7, with 9 bases matching TRBD1. Germline V gene sequence: CDR1 MDHEN, CDR2 SYDVKM. This CDR3 is built from 14 residues. J was trimmed by 3 bases and V by 4 bases; bases with no gene match: 4. CDR3 sequence reads: CASSSGTGIYEQYF. Written as DNA, the CDR3 is TGTGCCAGCAGTTCCGGGACAGGGATCTACGAGCAGTACTTC.

This clonotype is medium-sized within its sample. This chain connects TRBV19 to TRBJ2-3; the match to TRBD1 covers 9 bases. V lost 6 bases and J lost 5; bases outside the gene matches: 9. CDR3 length equals 15 residues. Per germline, CDR1 LNHDA and CDR2 SQIVND (reference sequence). The CDR3 sequence: CASSPGTGRRDTQYF. CDR3 bases: TGTGCCAGTAGCCCAGGGACAGGGAGGAGAGATACGCAGTATTTT.

V is TRBV6-1 and J is TRBJ1-1; D not resolved. The length of the CDR3 is 12 residues. CDR1 MNHNS and CDR2 SASEGT come from the germline V gene. Trimming took off 6 bases at V and 11 bases at J, with 16 bases between the two ends. The CDR3 nucleotides are TGTGCCAGCAGCGACCGGACCTATGGGGCTTTCTTT. The encoded protein is CASSDRTYGAFF.

This clonotype is categorized as medium-sized. This chain joins TRBV5-5 and TRBJ2-7; 7 nucleotides line up with TRBD2. CDR1 and CDR2 (germline): SGHKS, YYEKEE (reference sequence). This CDR3 comprises 15 residues. V shed 2 bases and J 4 bases; nucleotides not matched to a gene: 9. The DNA for the CDR3 is TGTGCCAGCAGCTTAAATGGCGGGGGATTATACGAGCAGTACTTC. Translating gives CASSLNGGGLYEQYF.

V gene TRBV5-6 combines with J gene TRBJ2-1, with 7 bases fitting TRBD2. Trimming cost V 7 bases and J 5 bases; bases outside gene matches: 12. This CDR3 spans 15 amino acids. CDR1 SGHDT and CDR2 YYEEEE come from the germline V gene. This CDR3 reads CASGPLGGGHNEQFF. The CDR3 bases are TGTGCCAGCGGCCCGCTTGGGGGGGGACACAATGAGCAGTTCTTC. The full variable domain, with the rest looked up from reference TRBV5-6 and TRBJ2-1, is DAGVTQSPTHLIKTRGQQVTLRCSPKSGHDTVSWYQQALGQGPQFIFQYYEEEERQRGNFPDRFSGHQFPNYSSELNVNALLLGDSALYLCASGPLGGGHNEQFFGPGTRLTVL.

The table lists this clonotype with a few counts. J is TRBJ2-5 and V is TRBV7-2, with D uncertain. Germline lookup yields CDR1 SGHTA and CDR2 FQGNSA. This CDR3 comprises 16 residues. Trimming removed 0 bases at V and 1 base at J, with 12 bases between. DNA of the CDR3: TGTGCCAGCAGCTTAGCGGGCCGCCGCTTCCAAGAGACCCAGTACTTC. It translates to CASSLAGRRFQETQYF.

A remark on this clonotype: The junction departs from the called germline gene at one end, perhaps through a read error. For the CDR3, the DNA is TGTGCCAGCAGTATTGTGGTGAGGGTCTTC. It encodes CASSIVVRVF. The chain has TRBV2 and TRBJ2-1, with D perhaps TRBD2 (5 bases). Germline assignment: CDR1 SNHLY and CDR2 FYNNEI. The CDR3 extends over 10 amino acids.